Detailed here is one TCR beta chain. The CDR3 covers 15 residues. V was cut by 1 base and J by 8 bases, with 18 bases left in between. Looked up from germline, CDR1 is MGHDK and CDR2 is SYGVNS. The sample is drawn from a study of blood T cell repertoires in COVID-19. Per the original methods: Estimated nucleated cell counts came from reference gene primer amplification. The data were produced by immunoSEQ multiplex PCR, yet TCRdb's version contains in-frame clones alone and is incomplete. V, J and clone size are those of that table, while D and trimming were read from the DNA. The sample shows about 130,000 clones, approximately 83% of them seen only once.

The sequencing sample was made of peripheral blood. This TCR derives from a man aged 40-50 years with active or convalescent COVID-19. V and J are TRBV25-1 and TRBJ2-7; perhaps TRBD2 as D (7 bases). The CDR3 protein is CASSESLVGGLKQYF. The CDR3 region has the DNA TGTGCCAGCAGTGAATCCCTTGTGGGGGGGCTCAAGCAGTACTTC.